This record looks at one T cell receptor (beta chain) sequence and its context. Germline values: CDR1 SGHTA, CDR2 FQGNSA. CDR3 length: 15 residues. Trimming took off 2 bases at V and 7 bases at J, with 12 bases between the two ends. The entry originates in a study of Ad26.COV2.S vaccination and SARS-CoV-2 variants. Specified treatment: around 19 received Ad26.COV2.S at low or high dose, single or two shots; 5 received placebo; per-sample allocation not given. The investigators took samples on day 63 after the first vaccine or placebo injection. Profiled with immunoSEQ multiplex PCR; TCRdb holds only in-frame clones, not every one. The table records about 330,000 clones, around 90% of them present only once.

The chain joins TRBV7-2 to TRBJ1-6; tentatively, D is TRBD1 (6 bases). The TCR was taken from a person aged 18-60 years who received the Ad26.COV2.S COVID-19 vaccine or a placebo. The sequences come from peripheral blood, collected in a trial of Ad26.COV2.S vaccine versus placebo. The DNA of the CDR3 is TGTGCCAGCAGCTTAAGGGGGGACGGAAATTCACCCCTCCACTTT. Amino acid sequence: CASSLRGDGNSPLHF.